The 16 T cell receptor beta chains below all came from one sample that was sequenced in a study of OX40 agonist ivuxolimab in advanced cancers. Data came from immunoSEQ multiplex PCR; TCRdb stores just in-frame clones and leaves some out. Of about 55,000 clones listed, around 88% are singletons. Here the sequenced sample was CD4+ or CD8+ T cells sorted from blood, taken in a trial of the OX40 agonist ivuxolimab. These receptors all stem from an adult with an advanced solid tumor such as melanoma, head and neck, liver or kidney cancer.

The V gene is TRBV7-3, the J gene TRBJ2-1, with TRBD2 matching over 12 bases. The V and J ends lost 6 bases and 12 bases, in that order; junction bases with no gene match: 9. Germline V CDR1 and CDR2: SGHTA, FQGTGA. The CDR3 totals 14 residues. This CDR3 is CASSPTGLAGVQFF. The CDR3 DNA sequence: TGTGCCAGCAGTCCTACGGGACTAGCGGGCGTGCAGTTCTTC. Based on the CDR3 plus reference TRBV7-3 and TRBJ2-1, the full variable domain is GAGVSQTPSNKVTEKGKYVELRCDPISGHTALYWYRQSLGQGPEFLIYFQGTGAADDSGLPNDRFFAVRPEGSVSTLKIQRTERGDSAVYLCASSPTGLAGVQFFGPGTRLTVL.

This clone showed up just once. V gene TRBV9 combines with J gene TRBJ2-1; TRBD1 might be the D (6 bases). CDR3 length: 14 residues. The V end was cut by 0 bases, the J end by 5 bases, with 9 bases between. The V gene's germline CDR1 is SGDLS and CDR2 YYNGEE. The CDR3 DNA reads TGTGCCAGCAGCGTAGTGGGACACGACAATGAGCAGTTCTTC. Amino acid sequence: CASSVVGHDNEQFF.

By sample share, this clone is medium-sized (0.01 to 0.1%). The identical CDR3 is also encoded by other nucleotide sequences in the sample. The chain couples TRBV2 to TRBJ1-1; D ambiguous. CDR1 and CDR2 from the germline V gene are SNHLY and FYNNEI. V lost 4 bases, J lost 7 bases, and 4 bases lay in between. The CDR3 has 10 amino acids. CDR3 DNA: TGTGCCAGCAGTGTCGGTGAAGCTTTCTTT. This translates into CASSVGEAFF. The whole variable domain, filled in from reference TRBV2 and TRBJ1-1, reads EPEVTQTPSHQVTQMGQEVILRCVPISNHLYFYWYRQILGQKVEFLVSFYNNEISEKSEIFDDQFSVERPDGSNFTLKIRSTKLEDSAMYFCASSVGEAFFGQGTRLTVV.

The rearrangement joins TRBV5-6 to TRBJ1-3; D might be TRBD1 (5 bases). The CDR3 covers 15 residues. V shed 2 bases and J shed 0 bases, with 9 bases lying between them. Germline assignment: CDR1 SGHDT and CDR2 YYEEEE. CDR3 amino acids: CASSFGARSGNTIYF. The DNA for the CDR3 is TGTGCCAGCAGCTTTGGGGCTCGCTCTGGAAACACCATATATTTT.

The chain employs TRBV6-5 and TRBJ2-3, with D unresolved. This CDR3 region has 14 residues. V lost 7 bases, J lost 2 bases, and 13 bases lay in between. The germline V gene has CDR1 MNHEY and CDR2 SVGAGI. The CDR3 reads CASTRDGFTDTQYF. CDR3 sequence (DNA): TGTGCCAGCACTCGAGACGGTTTCACAGATACGCAGTATTTT.

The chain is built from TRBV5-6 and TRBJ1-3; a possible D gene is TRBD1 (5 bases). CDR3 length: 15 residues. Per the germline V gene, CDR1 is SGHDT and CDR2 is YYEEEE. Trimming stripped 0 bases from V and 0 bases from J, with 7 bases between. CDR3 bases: TGTGCCAGCAGCTTGGGGGGCCTCTCTGGAAACACCATATATTTT. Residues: CASSLGGLSGNTIYF. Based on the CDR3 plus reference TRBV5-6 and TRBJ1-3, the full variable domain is DAGVTQSPTHLIKTRGQQVTLRCSPKSGHDTVSWYQQALGQGPQFIFQYYEEEERQRGNFPDRFSGHQFPNYSSELNVNALLLGDSALYLCASSLGGLSGNTIYFGEGSWLTVV.

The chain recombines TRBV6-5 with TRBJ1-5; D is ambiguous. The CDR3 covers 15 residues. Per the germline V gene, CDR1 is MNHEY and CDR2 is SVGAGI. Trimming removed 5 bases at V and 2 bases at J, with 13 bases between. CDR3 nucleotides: TGTGCCAGCAGTACACAAGCCGGGGGCAATCAGCCCCAGCATTTT. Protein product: CASSTQAGGNQPQHF.

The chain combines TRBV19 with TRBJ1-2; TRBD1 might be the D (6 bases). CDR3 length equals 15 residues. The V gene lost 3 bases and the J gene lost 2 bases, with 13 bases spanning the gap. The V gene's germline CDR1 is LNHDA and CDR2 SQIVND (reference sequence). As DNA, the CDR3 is TGTGCCAGTAGTATTATAGGGGGGACGAACTATGGCTACACCTTC. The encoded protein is CASSIIGGTNYGYTF.

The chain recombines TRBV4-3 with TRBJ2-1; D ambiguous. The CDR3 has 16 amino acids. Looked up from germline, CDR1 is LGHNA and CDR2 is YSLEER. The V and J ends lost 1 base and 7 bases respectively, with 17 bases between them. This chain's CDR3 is CASSQGFAVLGNEQFF. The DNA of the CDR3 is TGCGCCAGCAGCCAAGGATTCGCAGTCCTCGGGAATGAGCAGTTCTTC.

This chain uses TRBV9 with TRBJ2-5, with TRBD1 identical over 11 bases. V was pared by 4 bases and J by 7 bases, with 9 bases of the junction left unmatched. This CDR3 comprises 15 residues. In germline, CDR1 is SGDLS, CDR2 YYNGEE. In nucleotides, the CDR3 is TGTGCCAGCAGCCAATGGACAGGGGGCGATGGGACCCAGTACTTC. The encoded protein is CASSQWTGGDGTQYF.

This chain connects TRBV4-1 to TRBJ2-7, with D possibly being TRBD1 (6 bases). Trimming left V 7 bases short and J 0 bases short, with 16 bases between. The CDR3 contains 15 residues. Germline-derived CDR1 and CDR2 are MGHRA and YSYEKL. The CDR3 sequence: CASKPGDRSSYEQYF. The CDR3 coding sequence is TGCGCCAGCAAGCCAGGGGATAGGAGCTCCTACGAGCAGTACTTC.

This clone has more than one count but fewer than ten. The CDR3 reads CASRGTLSNQPQHF. The CDR3 nucleotides read TGTGCCAGTAGGGGGACGTTGAGCAATCAGCCCCAGCATTTT. The chain employs TRBV19 and TRBJ1-5, with a weak D call TRBD1 (5 bases). The CDR3 totals 14 residues. From germline, CDR1 is LNHDA and CDR2 SQIVND (reference sequence). The V end lost 6 bases, the J end lost 1 base, and 10 bases lay between the germline ends.

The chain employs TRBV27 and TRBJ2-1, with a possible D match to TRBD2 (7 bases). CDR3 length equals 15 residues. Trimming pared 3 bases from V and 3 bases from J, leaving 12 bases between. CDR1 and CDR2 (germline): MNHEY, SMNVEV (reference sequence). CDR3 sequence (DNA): TGTGCCAGCAGTTTGGCGGGGGCCGGCTACAATGAGCAGTTCTTC. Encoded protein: CASSLAGAGYNEQFF.

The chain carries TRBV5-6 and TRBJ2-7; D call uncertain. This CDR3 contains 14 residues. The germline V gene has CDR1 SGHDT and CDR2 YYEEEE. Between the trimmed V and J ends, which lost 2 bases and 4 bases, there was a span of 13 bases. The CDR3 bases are TGTGCCAGCAGCTTCTCCGGTCGGGTTTACGAGCAGTACTTC. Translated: CASSFSGRVYEQYF.

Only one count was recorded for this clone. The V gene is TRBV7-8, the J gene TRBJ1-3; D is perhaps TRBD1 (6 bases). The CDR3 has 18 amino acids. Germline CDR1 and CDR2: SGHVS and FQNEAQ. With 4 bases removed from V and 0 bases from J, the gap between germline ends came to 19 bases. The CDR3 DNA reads TGTGCCAGCAGCTCTCAAAGGGCGAGGGGGATCTCTGGAAACACCATATATTTT. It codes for CASSSQRARGISGNTIYF.

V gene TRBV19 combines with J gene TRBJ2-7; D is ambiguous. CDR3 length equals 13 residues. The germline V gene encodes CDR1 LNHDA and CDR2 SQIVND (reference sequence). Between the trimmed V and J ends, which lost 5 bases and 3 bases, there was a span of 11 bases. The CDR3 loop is CASSYDVGYEQYF. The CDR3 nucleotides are TGTGCCAGTAGTTACGATGTGGGCTACGAGCAGTACTTC.